The source of this T cell receptor (beta chain) is a study of cytomegalovirus exposure and HLA in healthy donors. Findings and limits, study-wide: TCR beta sequences numbering over 15,000 were associated with HLA alleles at 0.05 false discovery rate in a later analysis.

Germline V gives CDR1 SGHAT, CDR2 FQNNGV. The CDR3 is 17 residues long. V dropped 1 base and J dropped 4 bases, with 20 bases sitting between them. With 60 Vbeta and 13 Jbeta primers, the PCR was carried out. Only in-frame clones appear in the TCRdb table, and some are missing; sequencing was by immunoSEQ multiplex PCR. The sample includes about 150,000 clones, over 65% of them seen just once. Remarks on this clone: Its antigen is still unknown.

This chain links TRBV11-2 with TRBJ2-7; possibly TRBD1 for D (6 bases). The TCR originated in a middle-aged woman in good health and CMV-seronegative. The material sequenced was PBMCs. Written as DNA, the CDR3 is TGTGCCAGCAGCTTAGCGCGGCAGGGGCATGGTTCTTACGAGCAGTACTTC. Translating it yields CASSLARQGHGSYEQYF.